A single sample gave rise to the 28 T cell receptor beta chains below, sequenced in a study of shared clonotypes between healthy human individuals. Terminally differentiated effector memory CD45RA+ cells were excluded from the naive CD8 cells, which were CD45RO-negative and positively selected for CCR7. TCRdb keeps only in-frame clones here, not all; method: immunoSEQ multiplex PCR. The data show millions of clones, about 95% seen once. Sequenced input: naive CD8+ T cells sorted from blood. The receptors stem from a man younger than 35 in good health.

This chain joins TRBV10-3 and TRBJ1-1; D remains unclear. V was pared by 4 bases and J by 11 bases, with 17 bases between. Germline loops: CDR1 ENHRY, CDR2 SYGVKD. The CDR3 consists of 13 residues. In nucleotides, the CDR3 is TGTGCCATCAGTGGCCCCGGGATCTCAGGTGCTTTCTTT. Its translation is CAISGPGISGAFF.

The CDR3 protein is CASSRTGTFYEQYF. CDR3 nucleotides: TGTGCCAGCTCCCGGACTGGGACATTCTACGAGCAGTACTTC. V usage is TRBV18 and J usage is TRBJ2-7; the D gene is possibly TRBD1 (6 bases). The CDR3 consists of 14 residues. CDR1 and CDR2 from the germline V gene are KGHSH and LQKENI. Between the trimmed V and J ends, which lost 6 bases and 3 bases, there was a span of 15 bases.

In DNA, the CDR3 is TGTGCCAGTAGCCAGGGACAGGGGTACACCGGGGAGCTGTTTTTT. Protein sequence: CASSQGQGYTGELFF. The chain couples TRBV19 to TRBJ2-2; 10 nucleotides line up with TRBD1. CDR1 and CDR2 from the germline V gene are LNHDA and SQIVND (reference sequence). V dropped 6 bases and J dropped 3; count of bases not matched to a gene: 4. This CDR3 spans 15 amino acids. Filled out from reference TRBV19 and TRBJ2-2, the complete variable domain reads DGGITQSPKYLFRKEGQNVTLSCEQNLNHDAMYWYRQDPGQGLRLIYYSQIVNDFQKGDIAEGYSVSREKKESFPLTVTSAQKNPTAFYLCASSQGQGYTGELFFGEGSRLTVL.

Of note for this clone: The same CDR3 is also encoded by other DNA sequences in this sample. The genes are TRBV7-2 and TRBJ2-7, with D hard to call. Trimming left V 0 bases short and J 6 bases short, with 6 bases between. This CDR3 contains 12 residues. The V gene's germline CDR1 is SGHTA and CDR2 FQGNSA. The CDR3 loop is CASSLALGEQYF. The CDR3 bases are TGTGCCAGCAGCTTAGCGCTTGGCGAGCAGTACTTC.

The chain combines TRBV18 with TRBJ2-7, with D possibly being TRBD2 (6 bases). The germline V and J ends were trimmed by 3 bases and 3 bases, with 12 bases remaining between them. The germline CDR1 and CDR2 sequences are KGHSH and LQKENI. The CDR3 sequence is 14 residues long. Here the CDR3 reads CASSPGTLGYEQYF. The CDR3 region has the DNA TGTGCCAGCTCACCTGGGACTCTAGGCTACGAGCAGTACTTC. Complete variable domain (other parts from reference TRBV18 and TRBJ2-7): NAGVMQNPRHLVRRRGQEARLRCSPMKGHSHVYWYRQLPEEGLKFMVYLQKENIIDESGMPKERFSAEFPKEGPSILRIQQVVRGDSAAYFCASSPGTLGYEQYFGPGTRLTVT.

The J gene is TRBJ1-2, the V gene TRBV9; D call uncertain. Trimming cost V 5 bases and J 3 bases, with 20 bases left between them. The germline V gene has CDR1 SGDLS and CDR2 YYNGEE. This CDR3 is 16 amino acids long. CDR3 sequence reads: CASSLYIRGGDYGYTF. The CDR3 coding sequence is TGTGCCAGCAGTCTTTACATCCGGGGAGGAGACTATGGCTACACCTTC.

The V gene is TRBV29-1, the J gene TRBJ2-7, with TRBD1 matching over 9 bases. V shed 6 bases, J shed 5 bases, and the junction held 14 bases outside the gene matches. The CDR3 spans 15 residues. The V gene's germline CDR1 is SQVTM and CDR2 ANQGSEA. The CDR3 coding sequence is TGCAGCGTAGTTAGAGGGCAGGACAGGGGTCACGAGCAGTACTTC. Translating gives CSVVRGQDRGHEQYF.

The rearrangement joins TRBV30 to TRBJ1-1, with no clear D. The V gene lost 5 bases and the J gene lost 1 base, with 8 bases spanning the gap. The CDR3 covers 12 residues. The germline CDR1 and CDR2 sequences are GTSNPN and SVGIG (reference sequence). Here the CDR3 DNA reads TGTGCCTGGCTCGGTGCGAACACTGAAGCTTTCTTT. Protein sequence: CAWLGANTEAFF.

For this clone: This same CDR3 is encoded by further DNA sequences in the sample. This sequence joins TRBV5-6 and TRBJ2-3, with 13 bases fitting TRBD2. V lost 2 bases to trimming and J lost 2 bases; unmatched junction nucleotides: 2. Germline V lookup: CDR1 SGHDT, CDR2 YYEEEE. CDR3 size: 16 residues. The CDR3 DNA reads TGTGCCAGCAGCTTAGGGACTAGCGGGATCACAGATACGCAGTATTTT. This translates into CASSLGTSGITDTQYF.

The chain has TRBV10-2 and TRBJ2-7, with 9 bases identical to TRBD1. V lost 5 bases and J lost 2; bases outside the gene matches: 4. The germline V gene has CDR1 WSHSY and CDR2 SAAADI. This CDR3 contains 14 residues. As DNA, the CDR3 is TGCGCCAGCAGTTGGACAGGGGTGACCTACGAGCAGTACTTC. Protein sequence: CASSWTGVTYEQYF.

The chain employs TRBV2 and TRBJ2-1; possibly TRBD1 for D (6 bases). This CDR3 has 14 amino acids. Germline V lookup: CDR1 SNHLY, CDR2 FYNNEI. Trimming took off 10 bases at V and 0 bases at J, with 13 bases between the two ends. CDR3 coding DNA: TGTGCCACAGAAGGGGGTCACTCCTACAATGAGCAGTTCTTC. Protein product: CATEGGHSYNEQFF.

This clone has only one observation. The junction and the germline gene differ at one end; a read error may be behind it. The CDR3 nucleotides read TGTGCCAGCTCTCCACGGGACCTGGTCCATGAGCAGTTCTTC. Its protein is CASSPRDLVHEQFF. J is TRBJ2-1 and V is TRBV18; D assignment may be TRBD1 or TRBD2 (5 bases each). Looked up from germline, CDR1 is KGHSH and CDR2 is LQKENI. The length of the CDR3 is 14 residues.

This clone was counted once. The chain employs TRBV27 and TRBJ1-6, with TRBD1 matching 7 bases. The CDR3 is 14 residues long. The V gene end was trimmed by 2 bases and the J gene end by 7 bases; junction bases not matched to a gene: 2. From germline, CDR1 is MNHEY and CDR2 SMNVEV (reference sequence). The CDR3 nucleotides are TGTGCCAGCAGTTTAGGGGGACAGAATTCACCCCTCCACTTT. The encoded protein is CASSLGGQNSPLHF.

Worth noting for this clone: Additional DNA sequences in this sample encode the identical CDR3. The chain carries TRBV5-6 and TRBJ1-2; D unresolved. V was shortened by 0 bases and J by 3 bases, with 6 bases between the two germline ends. Germline CDR1 reads SGHDT; CDR2 reads YYEEEE. The CDR3 has 13 amino acids. The CDR3 DNA reads as TGTGCCAGCAGCTTGGGTCAGGACTATGGCTACACCTTC. Protein sequence: CASSLGQDYGYTF.

Only one count was recorded for this clone. The chain is built from TRBV15 and TRBJ2-1; TRBD2 is a possible D gene (5 bases). This CDR3 region has 14 residues. CDR1 is LNHNV, CDR2 YYDKDF, per germline (reference sequence). Between the trimmed V and J ends, which lost 4 bases and 6 bases, there was a span of 13 bases. CDR3 in amino acids: CATSNDYGSNEQFF. DNA of the CDR3: TGTGCCACCAGCAACGACTACGGATCCAATGAGCAGTTCTTC.

J is TRBJ2-7 and V is TRBV6-1; D perhaps matches TRBD2 (7 bases). Trimming took off 3 bases at V and 3 bases at J, with 15 bases between the two ends. Germline loops: CDR1 MNHNS, CDR2 SASEGT. The length of the CDR3 is 15 residues. CDR3 amino acids: CASSDPRGGGYEQYF. CDR3 bases: TGTGCCAGCAGTGACCCCAGAGGGGGGGGCTACGAGCAGTACTTC.

The chain joins TRBV5-8 to TRBJ1-5; D perhaps matches TRBD1 (6 bases). CDR1 SGHTS and CDR2 YDEGEE come from the germline V gene. V was cut by 2 bases and J by 6 bases, with 15 bases left in between. This CDR3 has 15 residues. CDR3 in DNA: TGTGCCAGCAGCTTACGAGGGGGTGGGGTTCAGCCCCAGCATTTT. It is translated as CASSLRGGGVQPQHF.

V is TRBV7-9 and J is TRBJ1-1; a possible D gene is TRBD1 (5 bases). V was pared by 2 bases and J by 6 bases, with 10 bases between. The CDR3 sequence is 13 residues long. Germline CDR1 SEHNR, CDR2 FQNEAQ (reference sequence). The CDR3 nucleotides read TGTGCCAGCAGCTTAAGCGGGGCGTCTGAAGCTTTCTTT. This encodes CASSLSGASEAFF.

The J gene is TRBJ1-4, the V gene TRBV7-9, with 8 nucleotides matching TRBD1. With V trimmed by 1 base and J by 7 bases, 8 bases remained unmatched. The germline gives CDR1 SEHNR, CDR2 FQNEAQ (reference sequence). The length of the CDR3 is 16 residues. CDR3 nucleotides: TGTGCCAGCAGCTTAGATGCAGGGGGCGCCTCTGAAAAACTGTTTTTT. The encoded protein is CASSLDAGGASEKLFF. Full variable domain (outside the CDR3, taken from reference TRBV7-9 and TRBJ1-4): DTGVSQNPRHKITKRGQNVTFRCDPISEHNRLYWYRQTLGQGPEFLTYFQNEAQLEKSRLLSDRFSAERPKGSFSTLEIQRTEQGDSAMYLCASSLDAGGASEKLFFGSGTQLSVL.

This chain connects TRBV27 to TRBJ2-7; D ambiguous. Per the germline V gene, CDR1 is MNHEY and CDR2 is SMNVEV (reference sequence). Trimming pared 1 base from V and 6 bases from J, leaving 16 bases between. CDR3 length: 15 amino acids. For the CDR3, the DNA is TGTGCCAGCAGTTTATGGAAGGGATCGCTCGGCGAGCAGTACTTC. Translating gives CASSLWKGSLGEQYF.

This clone was seen just once. V is TRBV5-6 and J is TRBJ2-7; TRBD1 agrees at 8 bases. Germline values: CDR1 SGHDT, CDR2 YYEEEE. Losses at the gene ends were 2 bases for V and 3 bases for J; bases not matched to a gene: 13. The CDR3 runs to 17 residues. The DNA of the CDR3 is TGTGCCAGCAGCTTTTCCGCTGGACAGGGCCCCTTCTACGAGCAGTACTTC. Encoded protein: CASSFSAGQGPFYEQYF.

The J gene is TRBJ2-1, the V gene TRBV11-2; no clear D gene. Germline V gene data show CDR1 as SGHAT and CDR2 as FQNNGV. The CDR3 is 17 residues long. V was clipped by 5 bases and J by 4 bases, with 21 bases between them. The CDR3 region is CASSPPERPVLYNEQFF. The CDR3 region has the DNA TGTGCCAGCAGCCCCCCTGAGAGGCCAGTACTTTACAATGAGCAGTTCTTC.

The J gene is TRBJ2-1, the V gene TRBV7-9, with 14 nucleotides matching TRBD2. The CDR3 is 15 amino acids. V trimming: 4 bases; J trimming: 8 bases; junction bases outside the gene matches: 4. The germline V gene encodes CDR1 SEHNR and CDR2 FQNEAQ (reference sequence). The CDR3 is CASSSGTSGSDEQFF. CDR3 nucleotides: TGTGCCAGCAGCTCCGGGACTAGCGGGAGTGATGAGCAGTTCTTC.

In DNA form, the CDR3 reads TGTGCCAGCAGCTGGGGGGTTAGCACTGAAGCTTTCTTT. This sequence encodes CASSWGVSTEAFF. The rearrangement joins TRBV5-6 to TRBJ1-1; TRBD1 might be the D (5 bases). Trimming pared 3 bases from V and 4 bases from J, leaving 10 bases between. CDR1 SGHDT and CDR2 YYEEEE come from the germline V gene. CDR3 length: 13 amino acids.

The V and J genes are TRBV2 and TRBJ2-7; no definite D call. The CDR3 spans 15 residues. The germline CDR1 and CDR2 sequences are SNHLY and FYNNEI. Trimming took 2 bases from V and 0 from J, leaving 11 bases between them. The CDR3 is CASSELAANSYEQYF. The DNA of the CDR3 is TGTGCCAGCAGTGAATTGGCAGCGAACTCCTACGAGCAGTACTTC.

The count of this clone is one. This rearrangement joins TRBV2 to TRBJ2-5; TRBD2 aligns across 12 bases. J lost 2 bases, V lost 0 bases, and 1 base had no gene match. The CDR3 consists of 16 residues. Germline V gene sequence: CDR1 SNHLY, CDR2 FYNNEI. CDR3 DNA sequence: TGTGCCAGCAGTGAAGCTCTAGCGGGGGGGCAAGAGACCCAGTACTTC. The encoded protein is CASSEALAGGQETQYF. The variable domain in full, completed from reference TRBV2 and TRBJ2-5, reads EPEVTQTPSHQVTQMGQEVILRCVPISNHLYFYWYRQILGQKVEFLVSFYNNEISEKSEIFDDQFSVERPDGSNFTLKIRSTKLEDSAMYFCASSEALAGGQETQYFGPGTRLLVL.

This clone was picked up one time. V usage is TRBV5-1 and J usage is TRBJ2-5, with a tentative D call TRBD2 (5 bases). Looked up from germline, CDR1 is SGHRS and CDR2 is YFSETQ. The CDR3 totals 15 residues. Trimming cost V 1 base and J 4 bases, with 14 bases left between them. CDR3 protein: CASSLKGSWGETQYF. For the CDR3, the DNA is TGCGCCAGCAGCTTGAAAGGGAGTTGGGGAGAGACCCAGTACTTC.

This sequence joins TRBV4-1 and TRBJ2-1; no definite D call. The length of the CDR3 is 14 residues. CDR1 MGHRA and CDR2 YSYEKL come from the germline V gene. The V end lost 2 bases, the J end lost 5 bases, and 10 bases lay between the germline ends. CDR3 amino acids: CASSQKLRDNEQFF. The CDR3 DNA reads TGCGCCAGCAGCCAAAAGCTACGCGACAATGAGCAGTTCTTC.